The next 27 T cell receptor beta chains were all read from a single sample in a study of blood T cell repertoires in COVID-19. TCRdb's copy holds only in-frame clones and misses some; the assay was immunoSEQ multiplex PCR. This table holds roughly 98,000 clones, 92% found once. Sequenced: peripheral blood. All receptors come from a woman between 55 and 75 years old with active COVID-19.

The chain carries TRBV3-1 (or the pseudogene TRBV3-2) and TRBJ1-3, with 7 positions matching TRBD1. Trimming took 2 bases from V and 2 from J; bases not matched to a gene: 0. This CDR3 region has 14 residues. From germline, CDR1 is LGHDT and CDR2 YNNKEL (reference sequence). The DNA for the CDR3 is TGTGCCAGCAGCCAAACAGGGGCTGGAAACACCATATATTTT. Amino acids: CASSQTGAGNTIYF.

The rearrangement uses TRBV19 and TRBJ1-5; 7 nucleotides match TRBD1. J gave up 0 bases and V 7 bases, and 6 bases lay outside the gene matches. Germline V CDR1 and CDR2: LNHDA, SQIVND (reference sequence). The CDR3 runs 15 residues. CDR3 protein: CASIRDRNSNQPQHF. For the CDR3, the DNA is TGTGCCAGTATTAGGGACAGAAATAGCAATCAGCCCCAGCATTTT. Drawing the rest from reference TRBV19 and TRBJ1-5, the complete variable domain is DGGITQSPKYLFRKEGQNVTLSCEQNLNHDAMYWYRQDPGQGLRLIYYSQIVNDFQKGDIAEGYSVSREKKESFPLTVTSAQKNPTAFYLCASIRDRNSNQPQHFGDGTRLSIL.

The chain carries TRBV7-8 and TRBJ2-1; no definite D call. This CDR3 has 14 amino acids. Trimming shortened V by 1 base and J by 7 bases, and 11 bases separated the two germline ends. Germline V gene sequence: CDR1 SGHVS, CDR2 FQNEAQ. CDR3 sequence: CASSLGAFTNEQFF. Here the CDR3 DNA reads TGTGCCAGCAGCTTAGGGGCTTTCACTAATGAGCAGTTCTTC.

The genes are TRBV28 and TRBJ1-2, with 7 nucleotides matching TRBD1. Trimming took 8 bases from V and 3 from J; bases not matched to a gene: 3. From germline, CDR1 is MDHEN and CDR2 SYDVKM. The CDR3 length is 12 residues. The CDR3 DNA follows: TGTGCCAGCGGAGGACAGGACTATGGCTACACCTTC. It translates to CASGGQDYGYTF.

J is TRBJ1-2 and V is TRBV12-3 or TRBV12-4; TRBD1 is a possible D gene (5 bases). Trimming cost V 3 bases and J 3 bases, with 8 bases left between them. The CDR3 contains 13 residues. CDR3 DNA sequence: TGTGCCAGCAGTTTGGAGGGACACTATGGCTACACCTTC. Translation gives CASSLEGHYGYTF.

V is TRBV29-1 and J is TRBJ2-6; a weak D match, TRBD1 (6 bases). The CDR3 spans 16 residues. V gave up 6 bases and J gave up 0 bases, with 15 bases separating them. From germline, CDR1 is SQVTM and CDR2 ANQGSEA. The CDR3 spells CSVARDINSGANVLTF. The CDR3, as DNA: TGCAGCGTCGCCCGGGACATTAACTCTGGGGCCAACGTCCTGACTTTC. The complete variable domain, with remaining parts taken from reference TRBV29-1 and TRBJ2-6, reads SAVISQKPSRDICQRGTSLTIQCQVDSQVTMMFWYRQQPGQSLTLIATANQGSEATYESGFVIDKFPISRPNLTFSTLTVSNMSPEDSSIYLCSVARDINSGANVLTFGAGSRLTVL.

The V call is TRBV3-1 (or the pseudogene TRBV3-2), the J call TRBJ2-5, with D possibly matching TRBD2 (6 bases). CDR3 length: 16 residues. The germline V gene encodes CDR1 LGHDT and CDR2 YNNKEL (reference sequence). Trimming left V 0 bases short and J 4 bases short, with 15 bases between. CDR3 protein: CASSQDIRDWRETQYF. In nucleotides, the CDR3 is TGTGCCAGCAGCCAAGATATCCGGGACTGGAGAGAGACCCAGTACTTC.

This chain joins TRBV28 and TRBJ2-1; 9 bases map to TRBD1. The CDR3 extends over 15 amino acids. J gave up 5 bases and V 5 bases, and 7 bases lay outside the gene matches. CDR1 and CDR2 from the germline V gene are MDHEN and SYDVKM. In DNA, the CDR3 is TGTGCCAGCAGTCTCCCGGGACAGGGAGACAATGAGCAGTTCTTC. Its protein is CASSLPGQGDNEQFF.

The chain joins TRBV4-1 to TRBJ2-1; D may be TRBD2 (5 bases). This CDR3 is 15 amino acids long. In germline, CDR1 is MGHRA, CDR2 YSYEKL. Trimming shortened V by 1 base and J by 4 bases, and 11 bases separated the two germline ends. CDR3 sequence: CASSQVIGGYNEQFF. The CDR3 bases are TGCGCCAGCAGCCAAGTAATAGGCGGGTACAATGAGCAGTTCTTC.

V gene TRBV28 combines with J gene TRBJ2-7, with TRBD2 identical over 7 bases. V was pared by 6 bases and J by 2 bases, with 13 bases of the junction left unmatched. Per the germline V gene, CDR1 is MDHEN and CDR2 is SYDVKM. The CDR3 spans 16 residues. CDR3 protein: CASSSPSGGGPYEQYF. The CDR3 coding sequence is TGTGCCAGCAGCTCGCCCTCGGGAGGCGGACCCTACGAGCAGTACTTC. Full variable domain (missing parts from reference TRBV28 and TRBJ2-7): DVKVTQSSRYLVKRTGEKVFLECVQDMDHENMFWYRQDPGLGLRLIYFSYDVKMKEKGDIPEGYSVSREKKERFSLILESASTNQTSMYLCASSSPSGGGPYEQYFGPGTRLTVT.

The genes are TRBV6-2 or TRBV6-3 and TRBJ2-7, with 15 bases aligning to TRBD2. Looked up from germline, CDR1 is MNHEY and CDR2 is SVGEGT. J gave up 0 bases and V 6 bases, and 6 bases lay outside the gene matches. This CDR3 is 17 amino acids long. DNA for the CDR3: TGTGCCAGCAGCCGGGGGACTAGCGGGAGGCGCTCCTACGAGCAGTACTTC. Protein sequence: CASSRGTSGRRSYEQYF.

The chain carries TRBV15 and TRBJ1-1; D gene uncertain. The CDR3 is 12 residues long. Germline lookup yields CDR1 LNHNV and CDR2 YYDKDF (reference sequence). V lost 4 bases and J 7 bases, leaving 10 bases between the germline ends. CDR3 sequence: CATSTEHGEAFF. CDR3 bases: TGTGCCACCAGCACAGAACATGGTGAAGCTTTCTTT.

The chain joins TRBV2 to TRBJ1-1; 7 bases map to TRBD1. The CDR3 is 15 residues long. V was pared by 4 bases and J by 0 bases, with 5 bases of the junction left unmatched. Germline assignment: CDR1 SNHLY and CDR2 FYNNEI. The CDR3 DNA is TGTGCCAGCAGTGGTGTGAGGGGGCTGAACACTGAAGCTTTCTTT. This sequence encodes CASSGVRGLNTEAFF. The complete variable domain, with remaining parts taken from reference TRBV2 and TRBJ1-1, reads EPEVTQTPSHQVTQMGQEVILRCVPISNHLYFYWYRQILGQKVEFLVSFYNNEISEKSEIFDDQFSVERPDGSNFTLKIRSTKLEDSAMYFCASSGVRGLNTEAFFGQGTRLTVV.

This rearrangement joins TRBV5-1 to TRBJ1-1; 7 bases agree with TRBD1. Germline values: CDR1 SGHRS, CDR2 YFSETQ. The V gene end was trimmed by 6 bases and the J gene end by 5 bases; junction bases not matched to a gene: 7. The CDR3 length is 13 residues. The CDR3 region is CASTRQGKTEAFF. Here the CDR3 DNA reads TGCGCCAGCACCCGACAGGGAAAGACTGAAGCTTTCTTT.

The chain links TRBV28 to TRBJ2-7; D gene ambiguous. The length of the CDR3 is 13 residues. Germline values: CDR1 MDHEN, CDR2 SYDVKM. Trimming cost V 6 bases and J 7 bases, with 16 bases left between them. DNA of the CDR3: TGTGCCAGCAGAGCACAGCCCTCCAGGGAGCAGTACTTC. It translates to CASRAQPSREQYF.

The rearrangement uses TRBV15 and TRBJ1-4; 10 bases are shared with TRBD1. Trimming took 1 base from V and 8 from J; bases not matched to a gene: 4. Germline V gene lookup returns CDR1 LNHNV and CDR2 YYDKDF (reference sequence). The CDR3 sequence is 15 residues long. The CDR3, as DNA: TGTGCCACCAGCAGAGGGGACAGGGGAGGAGAAAAACTGTTTTTT. Translation gives CATSRGDRGGEKLFF.

The chain has TRBV3-1 (or the pseudogene TRBV3-2) and TRBJ1-2, with a possible D match to TRBD1 (5 bases). The V and J ends lost 2 bases and 7 bases respectively, with 14 bases between them. Germline V lookup: CDR1 LGHDT, CDR2 YNNKEL (reference sequence). This CDR3 contains 14 residues. The CDR3 region is CASSQPGSRGGYTF. DNA for the CDR3: TGTGCCAGCAGCCAACCAGGGTCAAGGGGTGGCTACACCTTC.

This chain joins TRBV28 and TRBJ1-2, with 7 bases aligning to TRBD1. Germline-derived CDR1 and CDR2 are MDHEN and SYDVKM. After removal of 3 bases from V and 8 bases from J, the junction contained 9 bases not matched to a gene. CDR3 size: 14 residues. CDR3 sequence reads: CASSFVGGRFGYTF. For the CDR3, the DNA is TGTGCCAGCAGTTTTGTAGGGGGCCGTTTCGGCTACACCTTC.

The chain combines TRBV7-7 with TRBJ2-5; TRBD2 aligns across 13 bases. V trimming: 4 bases; J trimming: 2 bases; junction bases outside the gene matches: 1. The CDR3 spans 15 residues. The V gene's germline CDR1 is SSHAT and CDR2 FNYEAQ (reference sequence). The CDR3 here is CASSSLAGGQETQYF. The DNA for the CDR3 is TGTGCCAGCAGCTCACTAGCGGGGGGGCAAGAGACCCAGTACTTC.

The sample holds a few counts of this clone. The chain employs TRBV3-1 (or the pseudogene TRBV3-2) and TRBJ2-1; 7 bases line up with TRBD1. This CDR3 has 15 residues. Trimming cost V 4 bases and J 9 bases; bases outside gene matches: 12. Germline values: CDR1 LGHDT, CDR2 YNNKEL (reference sequence). The CDR3 region is CASSPRFDREIEQFF. The DNA of the CDR3 is TGTGCCAGCAGCCCTCGGTTCGACAGGGAGATTGAGCAGTTCTTC.

CDR3 DNA sequence: TGTGCCAGCAGTTTGGGTACAGGGAGACGGTGGAAACTGTTTTTT. Translating gives CASSLGTGRRWKLFF. The chain combines TRBV27 with TRBJ1-4, with D perhaps matching TRBD1 (6 bases). Trimming left V 3 bases short and J 11 bases short, with 19 bases between. This CDR3 spans 15 amino acids. Looked up from germline, CDR1 is MNHEY and CDR2 is SMNVEV (reference sequence).

The rearrangement joins TRBV20-1 to TRBJ2-5, with TRBD2 matching 8 bases. With V trimmed by 3 bases and J by 5 bases, 20 bases remained unmatched. This CDR3 comprises 18 residues. Germline loops: CDR1 DFQATT, CDR2 SNEGSKA (reference sequence). CDR3: CSASGISGGVVVMETQYF. CDR3 DNA: TGCAGTGCTAGTGGAATCTCCGGGGGGGTGGTTGTAATGGAGACCCAGTACTTC.

The gene calls are TRBV5-1 and TRBJ2-5; perhaps TRBD2 as D (7 bases). The CDR3 contains 16 residues. Germline V gives CDR1 SGHRS, CDR2 YFSETQ. Trimming left V 3 bases short and J 1 base short, with 16 bases between. CDR3 sequence reads: CASSSERGGGQETQYF. The CDR3 DNA follows: TGCGCCAGCAGCTCCGAAAGGGGGGGCGGCCAAGAGACCCAGTACTTC.

The chain couples TRBV27 to TRBJ2-3, with TRBD1 matching 11 bases. CDR1 and CDR2 (germline): MNHEY, SMNVEV (reference sequence). V was clipped by 5 bases and J by 4 bases; unmatched bases: 5. The CDR3 consists of 15 residues. For the CDR3, the DNA is TGTGCCAGCAGTCCGGACAGGGGGCAGGCAGATACGCAGTATTTT. This gives the protein CASSPDRGQADTQYF.

The genes are TRBV2 and TRBJ2-1, with 11 nucleotides matching TRBD2. Germline lookup yields CDR1 SNHLY and CDR2 FYNNEI. V dropped 3 bases and J dropped 2; count of bases not matched to a gene: 3. The CDR3 is made up of 16 amino acids. The CDR3 here is CASSDPLAGAYNEQFF. The CDR3 nucleotides are TGTGCCAGCAGTGACCCACTAGCGGGAGCCTACAATGAGCAGTTCTTC.

This chain uses TRBV15 with TRBJ1-5; a weak D match, TRBD1 (5 bases). This CDR3 has 16 amino acids. In germline, CDR1 is LNHNV, CDR2 YYDKDF (reference sequence). V lost 2 bases, J lost 4 bases, and 15 bases lay in between. CDR3 in amino acids: CATSRPRDLPNQPQHF. The CDR3, as DNA: TGTGCCACCAGCAGACCGCGGGACTTACCTAATCAGCCCCAGCATTTT.

The chain uses TRBV5-1 and TRBJ2-1, with D tentatively TRBD2 (5 bases). Germline V gives CDR1 SGHRS, CDR2 YFSETQ. The CDR3 totals 15 residues. The ends were cut back, 0 bases at V and 5 bases at J, with 12 bases in the middle. CDR3 nucleotides: TGCGCCAGCAGCTTGGCCTCGGGAAATAACAATGAGCAGTTCTTC. It codes for CASSLASGNNNEQFF. The variable domain in full, with the rest retrieved from reference TRBV5-1 and TRBJ2-1, is KAGVTQTPRYLIKTRGQQVTLSCSPISGHRSVSWYQQTPGQGLQFLFEYFSETQRNKGNFPGRFSGRQFSNSRSEMNVSTLELGDSALYLCASSLASGNNNEQFFGPGTRLTVL.